These T cell receptor beta chains were read from a single sample in a study of OX40 agonist ivuxolimab in advanced cancers. The repertoire was sequenced with immunoSEQ multiplex PCR; TCRdb's copy has only in-frame clones and lacks some. The sample lists 45,000 to 60,000 clones; about 80% were seen once. This specimen was CD4+ or CD8+ T cells sorted from blood, taken in a trial of the OX40 agonist ivuxolimab. These receptors were collected from an adult with an advanced solid tumor such as melanoma, head and neck, liver or kidney cancer. CDR3s include the opening cysteine and the closing phenylalanine or tryptophan. A D gene is named only where the DNA matches it firmly. Size is omitted from some rows. Given values are once, few, many or a class for expanded clones.

>TRBJ2-3|TRBV13|TRBD1|.
CASSLGQGATGDTQYF
TGTGCCAGCAGCTTGGGGCAGGGGGCCACGGGAGATACGCAGTATTTT
>TRBJ1-1|TRBV4-3|.|once
CASSQGTGGAFF
TGCGCCAGCAGCCAAGGGACTGGTGGAGCTTTCTTT
>TRBJ2-1|TRBV5-1|.|.
CASSLFRANEQFF
TGCGCCAGCAGCTTGTTCAGGGCCAATGAGCAGTTCTTC
>TRBJ2-5|TRBV9|TRBD1|few
CASSRQGWPETQYF
TGTGCCAGCAGCAGACAGGGCTGGCCGGAGACCCAGTACTTC
>TRBJ1-5|TRBV18|.|.
CASSPSGDLPNQPQHF
TGTGCCAGCTCACCGTCAGGGGATCTCCCCAATCAGCCCCAGCATTTT
>TRBJ2-2|TRBV5-1|.|.
CASSWGSDTGELFF
TGCGCCAGCAGCTGGGGATCAGACACCGGGGAGCTGTTTTTT
>TRBJ1-2|TRBV5-8|TRBD1|once
CASSFGGQGSYGYTF
TGTGCCAGCAGCTTCGGGGGACAGGGTTCCTATGGCTACACCTTC
>TRBJ2-3|TRBV18|TRBD2|.
CASSPRSSGGADTQYF
TGTGCCAGCTCACCACGGTCTAGCGGGGGGGCCGATACGCAGTATTTT
>TRBJ2-1|TRBV11-2|TRBD2|.
CASRRLAGGSLGIRFF
TGTGCCAGCAGACGTCTAGCGGGAGGTTCCTTAGGGATACGGTTCTTC
>TRBJ1-2|TRBV7-2|TRBD1|.
CASSPQGADGYTF
TGTGCCAGCAGCCCACAGGGGGCGGATGGCTACACCTTC
>TRBJ2-1|TRBV5-4|TRBD1|.
CASSTPGTGSFF
TGTGCCAGCAGCACTCCCGGGACAGGGTCGTTCTTC
>TRBJ2-2|TRBV7-8|.|.
CASSLGVGLFF
TGTGCCAGCAGCTTAGGGGTGGGGCTGTTTTTT
>TRBJ1-1|TRBV6-6|.|once
CASSPRFNTEAFF
TGTGCCAGCAGCCCCCGGTTTAACACTGAAGCTTTCTTT
>TRBJ1-2|TRBV4-3|.|.
CASSPGQAYYGYTF
TGCGCCAGCAGCCCGGGACAAGCCTACTATGGCTACACCTTC
>TRBJ2-3|TRBV28|TRBD2|.
CASSPGLAGVEAQYF
TGTGCCAGCAGTCCGGGACTAGCGGGAGTAGAGGCGCAGTATTTT
>TRBJ1-1|TRBV5-8|.|.
CASSLLNIKNTEAFF
TGTGCCAGCAGCTTGCTTAATATCAAGAACACTGAAGCTTTCTTT
>TRBJ1-2|TRBV9|.|.
CASSVEARQIYGYTF
TGTGCCAGCAGCGTAGAGGCCAGACAAATCTATGGCTACACCTTC
>TRBJ1-1|TRBV5-8|.|once
CASSLAEGWTEAFF
TGTGCCAGCAGCTTGGCCGAGGGATGGACTGAAGCTTTCTTT
>TRBJ1-2|TRBV9|TRBD1|.
CASSAIATGDYGYTF
TGTGCCAGCAGCGCTATAGCGACAGGGGACTATGGCTACACCTTC
>TRBJ1-2|TRBV9|.|.
CASSVGGFRGYTF
TGTGCCAGCAGCGTAGGAGGGTTTCGTGGCTACACCTTC
>TRBJ1-5|TRBV4-3|.|few
CASSQTPDQPQHF
TGCGCCAGCAGCCAAACCCCCGACCAGCCCCAGCATTTT